Listed here is a single T cell receptor beta chain. Its cognate antigen is unknown. This entry comes from a study of T cell responses to AZD1222 COVID-19 vaccine. This CDR3 is 13 amino acids long. The V gene lost 4 bases and the J gene lost 1 base, with 7 bases spanning the gap. The germline V gene encodes CDR1 LGHDT and CDR2 YNNKEL (reference sequence). The protocol was immunoSEQ multiplex PCR, while the TCRdb copy is restricted to in-frame clones and leaves out a portion. The sample yields roughly 140,000 clones, 88% seen once. General study points: The sample set comprised mostly white British donors with more females, and clonal diversity was possibly underestimated. Every sample of the repertoires postdated the peak T cell response. Regions left unmutated in variants are reportedly the target of nearly half of spike-specific TCRs.

The receptor comes from an adult who had recovered from COVID-19. The rearrangement links TRBV3-1 (or the pseudogene TRBV3-2) to TRBJ1-1, with D uncertain. Material: peripheral blood, obtained after recovery from COVID-19. CDR3 sequence reads: CASSLAGNTEAFF. The CDR3 bases are TGTGCCAGCAGCCTAGCCGGGAACACTGAAGCTTTCTTT.